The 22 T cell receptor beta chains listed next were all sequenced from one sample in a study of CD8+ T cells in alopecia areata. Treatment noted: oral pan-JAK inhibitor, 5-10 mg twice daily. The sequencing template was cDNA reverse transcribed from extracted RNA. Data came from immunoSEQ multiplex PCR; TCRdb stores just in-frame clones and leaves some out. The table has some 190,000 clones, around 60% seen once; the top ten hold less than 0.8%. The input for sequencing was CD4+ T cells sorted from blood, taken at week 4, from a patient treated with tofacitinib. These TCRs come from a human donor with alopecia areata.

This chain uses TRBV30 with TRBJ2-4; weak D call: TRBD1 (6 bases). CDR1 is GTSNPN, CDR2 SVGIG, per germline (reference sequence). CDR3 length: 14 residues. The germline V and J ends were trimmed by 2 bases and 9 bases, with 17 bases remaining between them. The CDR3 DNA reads TGTGCCTGGAGTCCCCAGGGGCGTCAGCTCATTCAGTACTTC. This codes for CAWSPQGRQLIQYF.

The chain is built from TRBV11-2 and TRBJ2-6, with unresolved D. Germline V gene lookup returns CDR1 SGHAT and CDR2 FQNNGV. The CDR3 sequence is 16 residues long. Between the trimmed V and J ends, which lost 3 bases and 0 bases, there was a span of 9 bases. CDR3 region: CASSFRFFSGANVLTF. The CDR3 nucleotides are TGTGCCAGCAGCTTTAGATTCTTCTCTGGGGCCAACGTCCTGACTTTC.

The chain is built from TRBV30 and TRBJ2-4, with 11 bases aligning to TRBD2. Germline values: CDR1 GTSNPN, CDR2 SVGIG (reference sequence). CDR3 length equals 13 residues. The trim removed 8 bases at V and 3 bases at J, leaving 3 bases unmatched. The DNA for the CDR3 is TGTGCCCGTAGCGGGAGGGTCAAAAACATTCAGTACTTC. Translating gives CARSGRVKNIQYF.

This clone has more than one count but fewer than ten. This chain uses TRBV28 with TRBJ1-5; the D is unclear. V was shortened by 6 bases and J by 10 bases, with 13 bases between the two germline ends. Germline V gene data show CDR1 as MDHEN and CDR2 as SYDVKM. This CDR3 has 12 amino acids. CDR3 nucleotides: TGTGCCAGCAGCCTGATGGCCTCTCCCCAGCATTTT. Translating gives CASSLMASPQHF.

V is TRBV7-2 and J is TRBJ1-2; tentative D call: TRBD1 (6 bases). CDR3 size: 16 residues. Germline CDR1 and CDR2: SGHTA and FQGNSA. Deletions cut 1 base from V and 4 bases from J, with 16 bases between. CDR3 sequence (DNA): TGTGCCAGCAGCTTAGGGAGGCCAGGGGATCCCTATGGCTACACCTTC. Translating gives CASSLGRPGDPYGYTF.

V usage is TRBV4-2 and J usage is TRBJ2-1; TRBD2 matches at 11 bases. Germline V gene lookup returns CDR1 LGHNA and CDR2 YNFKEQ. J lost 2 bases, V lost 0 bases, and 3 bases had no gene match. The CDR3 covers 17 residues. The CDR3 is CASSQDTSGGAYNEQFF. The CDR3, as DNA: TGTGCCAGCAGCCAAGATACTAGCGGGGGCGCCTACAATGAGCAGTTCTTC.

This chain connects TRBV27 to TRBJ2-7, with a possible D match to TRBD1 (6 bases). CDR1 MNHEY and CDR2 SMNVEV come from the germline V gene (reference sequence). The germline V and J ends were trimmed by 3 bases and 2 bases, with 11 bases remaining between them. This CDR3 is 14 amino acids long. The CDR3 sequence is CASSLRQGPYEQYF. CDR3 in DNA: TGTGCCAGCAGTTTGAGGCAGGGGCCCTACGAGCAGTACTTC.

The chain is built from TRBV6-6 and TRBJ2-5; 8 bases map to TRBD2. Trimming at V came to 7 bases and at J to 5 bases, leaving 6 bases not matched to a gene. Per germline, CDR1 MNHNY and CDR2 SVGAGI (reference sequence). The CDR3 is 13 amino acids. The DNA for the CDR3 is TGTGCCAGCACCTCGCCGGGGGGGGAGACCCAGTACTTC. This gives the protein CASTSPGGETQYF.

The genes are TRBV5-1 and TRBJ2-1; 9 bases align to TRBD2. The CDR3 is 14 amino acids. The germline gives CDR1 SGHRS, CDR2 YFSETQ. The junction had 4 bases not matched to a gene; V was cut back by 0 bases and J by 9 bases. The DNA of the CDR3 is TGCGCCAGCAGCTTGGTGGCGGGAGGGTCTGAGCAGTTCTTC. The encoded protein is CASSLVAGGSEQFF.

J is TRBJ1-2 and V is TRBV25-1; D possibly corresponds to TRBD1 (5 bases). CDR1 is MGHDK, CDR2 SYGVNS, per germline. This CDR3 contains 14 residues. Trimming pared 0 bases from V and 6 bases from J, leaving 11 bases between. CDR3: CASSEYSRDHGYTF. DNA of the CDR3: TGTGCCAGCAGTGAATACTCCAGGGATCATGGCTACACCTTC.

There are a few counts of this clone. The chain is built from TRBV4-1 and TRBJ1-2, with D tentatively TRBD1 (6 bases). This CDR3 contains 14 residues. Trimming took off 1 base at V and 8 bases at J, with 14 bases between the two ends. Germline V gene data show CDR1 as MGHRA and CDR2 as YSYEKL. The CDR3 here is CASSQADSWKGYTF. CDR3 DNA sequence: TGCGCCAGCAGCCAAGCGGACAGTTGGAAAGGCTACACCTTC.

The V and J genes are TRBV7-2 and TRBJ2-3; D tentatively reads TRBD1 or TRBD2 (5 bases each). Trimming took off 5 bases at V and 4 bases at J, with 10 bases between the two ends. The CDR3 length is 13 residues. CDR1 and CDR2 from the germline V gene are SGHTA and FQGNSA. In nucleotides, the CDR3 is TGTGCCAGCAGCCCCCGGGGCCCAGATACGCAGTATTTT. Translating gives CASSPRGPDTQYF.

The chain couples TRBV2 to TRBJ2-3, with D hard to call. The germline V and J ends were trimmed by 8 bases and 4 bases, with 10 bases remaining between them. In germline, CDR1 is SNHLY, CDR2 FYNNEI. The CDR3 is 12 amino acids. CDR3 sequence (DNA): TGTGCCAGCGAGCTAACTCCAGATACGCAGTATTTT. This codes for CASELTPDTQYF.

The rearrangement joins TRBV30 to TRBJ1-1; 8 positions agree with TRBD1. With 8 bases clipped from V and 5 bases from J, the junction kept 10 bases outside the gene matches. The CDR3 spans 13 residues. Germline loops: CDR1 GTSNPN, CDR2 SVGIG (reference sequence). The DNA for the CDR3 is TGTGCCGCCGGACAGGGTTTTTTTACTGAAGCTTTCTTT. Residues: CAAGQGFFTEAFF.

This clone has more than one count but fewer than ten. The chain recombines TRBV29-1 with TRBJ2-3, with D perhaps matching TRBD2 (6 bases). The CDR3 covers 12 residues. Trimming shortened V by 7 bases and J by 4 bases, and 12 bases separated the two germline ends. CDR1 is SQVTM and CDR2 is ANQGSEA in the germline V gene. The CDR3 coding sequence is TGCAGCGCGGGAGCCATAGCAGATACGCAGTATTTT. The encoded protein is CSAGAIADTQYF.

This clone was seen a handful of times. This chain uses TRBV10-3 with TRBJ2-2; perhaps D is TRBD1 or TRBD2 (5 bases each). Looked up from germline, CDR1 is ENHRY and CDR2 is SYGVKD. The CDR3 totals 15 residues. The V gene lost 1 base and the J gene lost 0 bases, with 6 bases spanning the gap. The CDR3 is CAISELGANTGELFF. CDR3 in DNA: TGTGCCATCAGTGAGTTGGGGGCGAACACCGGGGAGCTGTTTTTT.

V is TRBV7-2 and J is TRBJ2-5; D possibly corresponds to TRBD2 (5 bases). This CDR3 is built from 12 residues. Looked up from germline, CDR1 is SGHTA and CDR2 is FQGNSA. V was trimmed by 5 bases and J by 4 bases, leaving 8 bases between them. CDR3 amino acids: CASSRTRETQYF. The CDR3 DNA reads TGTGCCAGCAGCCGTACTAGAGAGACCCAGTACTTC.

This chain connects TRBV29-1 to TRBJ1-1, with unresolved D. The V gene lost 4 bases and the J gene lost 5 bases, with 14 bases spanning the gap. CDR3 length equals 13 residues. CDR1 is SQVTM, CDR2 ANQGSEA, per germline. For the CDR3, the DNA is TGCAGCGTTGGTCTAGGGTCCTGGACTGAAGCTTTCTTT. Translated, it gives CSVGLGSWTEAFF.

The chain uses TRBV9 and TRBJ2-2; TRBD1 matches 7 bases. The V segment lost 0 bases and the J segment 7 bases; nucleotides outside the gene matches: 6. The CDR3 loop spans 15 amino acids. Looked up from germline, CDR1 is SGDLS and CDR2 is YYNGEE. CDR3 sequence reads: CASSVDEGAFGELFF. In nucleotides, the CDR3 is TGTGCCAGCAGCGTAGATGAGGGGGCATTCGGGGAGCTGTTTTTT.

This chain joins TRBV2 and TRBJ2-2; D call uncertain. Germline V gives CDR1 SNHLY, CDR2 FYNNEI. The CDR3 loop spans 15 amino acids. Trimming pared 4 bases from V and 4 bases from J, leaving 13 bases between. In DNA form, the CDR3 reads TGTGCCAGCAGTGCCTCGGTGGCGAGCACCGGGGAGCTGTTTTTT. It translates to CASSASVASTGELFF. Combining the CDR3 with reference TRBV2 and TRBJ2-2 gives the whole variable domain EPEVTQTPSHQVTQMGQEVILRCVPISNHLYFYWYRQILGQKVEFLVSFYNNEISEKSEIFDDQFSVERPDGSNFTLKIRSTKLEDSAMYFCASSASVASTGELFFGEGSRLTVL.

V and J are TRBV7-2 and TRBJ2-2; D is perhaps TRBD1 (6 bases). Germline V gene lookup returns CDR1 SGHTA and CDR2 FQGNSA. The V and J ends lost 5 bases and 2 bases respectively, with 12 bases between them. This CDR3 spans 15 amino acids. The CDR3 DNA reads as TGTGCCAGCAGCCTCGGGACACTAAACACCGGGGAGCTGTTTTTT. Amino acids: CASSLGTLNTGELFF. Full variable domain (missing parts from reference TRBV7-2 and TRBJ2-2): GAGVSQSPSNKVTEKGKDVELRCDPISGHTALYWYRQSLGQGLEFLIYFQGNSAPDKSGLPSDRFSAERTGGSVSTLTIQRTQQEDSAVYLCASSLGTLNTGELFFGEGSRLTVL.

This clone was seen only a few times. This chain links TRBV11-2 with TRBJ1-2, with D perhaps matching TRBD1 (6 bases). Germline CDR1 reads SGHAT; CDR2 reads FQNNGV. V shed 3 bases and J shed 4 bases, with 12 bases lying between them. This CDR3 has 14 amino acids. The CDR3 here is CASSFGGPIYGYTF. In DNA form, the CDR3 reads TGTGCCAGCAGCTTCGGGGGGCCTATCTATGGCTACACCTTC.